Each of the 16 T cell receptor beta chains below was sequenced from the same sample in a study of CD8 T cells in Susac syndrome. cDNA came from about 0.5 to 1 ug RNA primed by random hexamers. TCRdb re-called the immunoSEQ multiplex PCR reads through MiXCR, storing one row per CDR3 protein. The sample contains about 150,000 distinct CDR3 sequences, approximately 95% of which appear only once. The sequencing input was CD4+ T cells from PBMCs. Every receptor here comes from a human donor with Susac syndrome.

This clonotype was seen only a few times. V gene TRBV7-3 combines with J gene TRBJ2-2; D is undetermined. V was cut by 2 bases and J by 5 bases, with 6 bases left in between. The germline gives CDR1 SGHTA, CDR2 FQGTGA. The CDR3 runs to 13 residues. The CDR3 DNA follows: TGTGCCAGCAGCTTACTGGGGACCGGGGAGCTGTTTTTT. This gives the protein CASSLLGTGELFF. The variable domain in full, with the rest retrieved from reference TRBV7-3 and TRBJ2-2, is GAGVSQTPSNKVTEKGKYVELRCDPISGHTALYWYRQSLGQGPEFLIYFQGTGAADDSGLPNDRFFAVRPEGSVSTLKIQRTERGDSAVYLCASSLLGTGELFFGEGSRLTVL.

The V gene is TRBV7-2, the J gene TRBJ2-6, with D possibly being TRBD2 (6 bases). CDR1 and CDR2 (germline): SGHTA, FQGNSA. V lost 7 bases, J lost 10 bases, and 11 bases lay in between. This CDR3 spans 12 amino acids. CDR3 loop: CASTRGGNVLTF. The CDR3 DNA sequence: TGTGCCAGCACCCGTGGGGGGAACGTCCTGACTTTC.

This chain joins TRBV15 and TRBJ2-3; 9 bases map to TRBD2. J lost 0 bases, V lost 9 bases, and 7 bases had no gene match. CDR1 LNHNV and CDR2 YYDKDF come from the germline V gene (reference sequence). This CDR3 comprises 15 residues. The CDR3 loop reads CATSLAGGSTDTQYF. CDR3 nucleotides: TGTGCCACTTCCCTGGCGGGGGGGAGCACAGATACGCAGTATTTT.

The chain employs TRBV12-3 or TRBV12-4 and TRBJ1-1; the D gene is possibly TRBD1 (6 bases). The CDR3 loop spans 14 amino acids. V was trimmed by 7 bases and J by 1 base, leaving 13 bases between them. The DNA for the CDR3 is TGTGCCAGCACCATTGGACAGACGAACACTGAAGCTTTCTTT. As protein: CASTIGQTNTEAFF.

V and J are TRBV19 and TRBJ2-2, with D possibly being TRBD1 (6 bases). Per germline, CDR1 LNHDA and CDR2 SQIVND (reference sequence). The CDR3 extends over 14 amino acids. V lost 4 bases and J 1 base, leaving 7 bases between the germline ends. CDR3 bases: TGTGCCAGTAGTAAGGGACAGAACACCGGGGAGCTGTTTTTT. As protein: CASSKGQNTGELFF.

The chain links TRBV18 to TRBJ1-1; D not resolved. The CDR3 is 16 residues long. Trimming cost V 5 bases and J 4 bases, with 20 bases left between them. Germline V CDR1 and CDR2: KGHSH, LQKENI. The chain's CDR3 is CASSAMTDQRSTEAFF. CDR3 DNA: TGTGCCAGCTCAGCCATGACCGACCAGAGGAGCACTGAAGCTTTCTTT.

The chain uses TRBV4-3 and TRBJ2-5; D is unclear. CDR3 length: 14 residues. V was pared by 0 bases and J by 5 bases, with 10 bases between. Germline CDR1 and CDR2: LGHNA and YSLEER. CDR3 DNA sequence: TGCGCCAGCAGCCAAGAGGTGTCCACGGAGACCCAGTACTTC. Translation: CASSQEVSTETQYF.

The chain employs TRBV7-3 and TRBJ1-1, with 7 bases fitting TRBD1. V shed 5 bases and J 8 bases; nucleotides not matched to a gene: 8. Germline CDR1 is SGHTA and CDR2 is FQGTGA. The CDR3 runs 13 residues. CDR3 loop: CASSISGTEEAFF. The CDR3 DNA reads TGTGCCAGCAGCATCTCCGGGACAGAAGAAGCTTTCTTT.

The chain is built from TRBV4-3 and TRBJ2-2; tentative D call: TRBD1 (5 bases). The V gene's germline CDR1 is LGHNA and CDR2 YSLEER. V was clipped by 6 bases and J by 4 bases, with 15 bases between them. The CDR3 is 15 amino acids. DNA for the CDR3: TGCGCCAGCAGGCGCAAGGGGCCGGGCACCGGGGAGCTGTTTTTT. This encodes CASRRKGPGTGELFF.

This clonotype occurred a few times. V and J are TRBV11-2 and TRBJ1-1, with D unresolved. Trimming left V 1 base short and J 0 bases short, with 6 bases between. The CDR3 loop spans 14 amino acids. CDR1 and CDR2 from the germline V gene are SGHAT and FQNNGV. In DNA, the CDR3 is TGTGCCAGCAGCTTAGTCACACTGAACACTGAAGCTTTCTTT. Encoded protein: CASSLVTLNTEAFF.

The rearrangement links TRBV3-1 to TRBJ2-7, with no clear D. The CDR3 is 12 residues long. Germline CDR1 reads LGHDT; CDR2 reads YNNKEL (reference sequence). Trimming left V 0 bases short and J 7 bases short, with 7 bases between. The CDR3 region has the DNA TGTGCCAGCAGCCAAGAGCCCCGGGAGCAGTACTTC. Protein sequence: CASSQEPREQYF.

V is TRBV14 and J is TRBJ2-7, with D unresolved. The germline V and J ends were trimmed by 3 bases and 3 bases, with 12 bases remaining between them. The CDR3 loop spans 14 amino acids. Germline V gives CDR1 SGHDN, CDR2 FVKESK. CDR3 sequence (DNA): TGTGCCAGCAGCCAGTTGGGCGGTCACTACGAGCAGTACTTC. This gives the protein CASSQLGGHYEQYF.

J is TRBJ2-7 and V is TRBV7-8; the D is unclear. Trimming shortened V by 1 base and J by 1 base, and 8 bases separated the two germline ends. CDR1 is SGHVS, CDR2 FQNEAQ, per germline. The CDR3 runs 14 residues. In DNA form, the CDR3 reads TGTGCCAGCAGCTTAGAGAGGCAGTCCTACGAGCAGTACTTC. This sequence encodes CASSLERQSYEQYF.

The chain combines TRBV11-1 with TRBJ2-1; no firm D call. V dropped 3 bases and J dropped 2 bases, with 5 bases sitting between them. The CDR3 length is 13 residues. The germline V gene has CDR1 SGHAT and CDR2 FQDESV (reference sequence). CDR3 residues: CASSFIAYNEQFF. CDR3 bases: TGTGCCAGCAGCTTTATAGCCTACAATGAGCAGTTCTTC.

The chain joins TRBV11-1 to TRBJ1-1; 8 bases agree with TRBD1. Losses at the gene ends were 5 bases for V and 10 bases for J; bases not matched to a gene: 9. From germline, CDR1 is SGHAT and CDR2 FQDESV (reference sequence). The CDR3 length is 13 residues. In DNA form, the CDR3 reads TGTGCCAGCAGCCCGACAGGGGTAATGGGAGCTTTCTTT. This sequence encodes CASSPTGVMGAFF.

The V and J genes are TRBV29-1 and TRBJ1-2; D unclear. The CDR3 length is 12 residues. Trimming took off 4 bases at V and 6 bases at J, with 12 bases between the two ends. The germline V gene has CDR1 SQVTM and CDR2 ANQGSEA. Here the CDR3 DNA reads TGCAGCGTTGGAGAGTCGAGGGATGGCTACACCTTC. Its translation is CSVGESRDGYTF.